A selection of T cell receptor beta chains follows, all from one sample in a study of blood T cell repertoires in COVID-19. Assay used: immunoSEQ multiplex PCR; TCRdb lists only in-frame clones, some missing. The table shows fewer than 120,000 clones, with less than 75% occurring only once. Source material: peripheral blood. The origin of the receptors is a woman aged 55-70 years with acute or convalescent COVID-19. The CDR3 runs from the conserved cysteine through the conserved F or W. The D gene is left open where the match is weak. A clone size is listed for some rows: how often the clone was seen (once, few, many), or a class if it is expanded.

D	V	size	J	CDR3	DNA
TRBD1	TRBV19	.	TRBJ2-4	CASSTTGNRNIQYF	TGTGCCAGTAGTACGACAGGGAACCGAAACATTCAGTACTTC
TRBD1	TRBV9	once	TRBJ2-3	CASSVAGQTSTDTQYF	TGTGCCAGCAGCGTAGCGGGACAGACGAGCACAGATACGCAGTATTTT
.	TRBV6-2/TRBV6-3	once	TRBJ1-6	CASSSIGGSQRRSPLHF	TGTGCCAGCAGTTCCATAGGGGGATCCCAAAGGCGTTCACCCCTCCACTTT
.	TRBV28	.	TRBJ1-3	CASSLEGSGRSGNTIYF	TGTGCCAGCAGTTTGGAGGGGTCAGGCAGGAGTGGAAACACCATATATTTT
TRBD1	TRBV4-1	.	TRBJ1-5	CASSHRGENNQPQHF	TGCGCCAGCAGTCACAGGGGCGAGAACAATCAGCCCCAGCATTTT
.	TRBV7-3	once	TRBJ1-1	CASSKTQGLRPLNTEAFF	TGTGCCAGCAGCAAGACACAGGGATTGCGCCCATTGAACACTGAAGCTTTCTTT
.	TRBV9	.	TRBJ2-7	CASSVAPSLYEQYF	TGTGCCAGCAGCGTAGCTCCTAGTCTCTACGAGCAGTACTTC
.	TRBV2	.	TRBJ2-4	CASSDTGFGKNIQYF	TGTGCCAGCAGTGATACGGGGTTCGGCAAAAACATTCAGTACTTC
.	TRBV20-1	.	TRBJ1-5	CSASSAGDSNQPQHF	TGCAGTGCTAGTTCCGCGGGAGATAGCAATCAGCCCCAGCATTTT
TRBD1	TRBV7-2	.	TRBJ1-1	CASSYYLTGTTEAFF	TGTGCCAGCAGCTATTACCTGACAGGGACCACTGAAGCTTTCTTT
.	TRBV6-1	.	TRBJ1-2	CASSEVDPGKALGGYTF	TGTGCCAGCAGTGAAGTCGATCCAGGGAAGGCTTTGGGCGGCTACACCTTC
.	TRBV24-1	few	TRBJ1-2	CATSAQGYGYTF	TGTGCCACCAGTGCGCAGGGCTATGGCTACACCTTC
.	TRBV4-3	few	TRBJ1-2	CASSQERGSWGYTF	TGCGCCAGCAGCCAAGAACGGGGGAGCTGGGGCTACACCTTC
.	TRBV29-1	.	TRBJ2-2	CSVRTRRGTGELFF	TGCAGCGTTCGGACCCGCAGGGGAACCGGGGAGCTGTTTTTT
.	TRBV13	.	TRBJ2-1	CASSSSDSIVNNEQFF	TGTGCCAGCAGCTCCTCGGACAGCATAGTGAACAATGAGCAGTTCTTC
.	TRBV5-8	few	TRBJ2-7	CASSNRVGEQYF	TGTGCCAGCAGCAACAGGGTAGGCGAGCAGTACTTC
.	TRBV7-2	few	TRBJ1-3	CASSPPEAGTWGNTIYF	TGTGCCAGCAGCCCACCGGAGGCAGGAACGTGGGGAAACACCATATATTTT
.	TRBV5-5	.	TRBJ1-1	CASSFQNTEAFF	TGTGCCAGCAGCTTCCAAAACACTGAAGCTTTCTTT
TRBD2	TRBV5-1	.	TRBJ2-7	CASSLGSGGREEQYF	TGCGCCAGCAGCTTGGGTAGCGGGGGGAGGGAAGAGCAGTACTTC
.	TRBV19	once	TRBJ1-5	CASSIVSSSNQPQHF	TGTGCCAGTAGTATTGTATCTAGTAGCAATCAGCCCCAGCATTTT
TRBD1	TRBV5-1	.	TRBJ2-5	CASSITGAQETQYF	TGCGCCAGCTCCATTACAGGGGCACAAGAGACCCAGTACTTC
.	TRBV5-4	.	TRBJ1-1	CASSFWDSGNTEAFF	TGTGCCAGCAGCTTTTGGGACTCGGGGAACACTGAAGCTTTCTTT
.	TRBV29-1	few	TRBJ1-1	CSVAQHPEAFF	TGCAGCGTTGCACAGCACCCTGAAGCTTTCTTT
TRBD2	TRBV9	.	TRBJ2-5	CASRPPAGGPETQYF	TGTGCCAGCCGCCCCCCCGCGGGGGGGCCGGAGACCCAGTACTTC
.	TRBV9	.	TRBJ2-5	CASSAYSGYQETQYF	TGTGCCAGCAGCGCTTATAGCGGTTACCAAGAGACCCAGTACTTC
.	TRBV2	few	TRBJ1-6	CASSEMRAGSPLHF	TGTGCCAGCAGTGAGATGAGGGCGGGTTCACCCCTCCACTTT
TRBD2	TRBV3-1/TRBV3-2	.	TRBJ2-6	CASSQDKTSGRAGANVLTF	TGTGCCAGCAGCCAAGATAAAACTAGCGGGAGAGCTGGGGCCAACGTCCTGACTTTC
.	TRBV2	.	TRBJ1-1	CASRVRGFVNTEAFF	TGTGCCAGCAGAGTTAGGGGGTTCGTTAACACTGAAGCTTTCTTT
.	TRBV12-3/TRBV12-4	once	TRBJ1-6	CASSSGGNSPLHF	TGTGCCAGCAGCTCCGGGGGTAATTCACCCCTCCACTTT
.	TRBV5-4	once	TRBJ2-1	CASSLSRGNEQFF	TGTGCCAGCAGCTTGAGCCGGGGCAATGAGCAGTTCTTC
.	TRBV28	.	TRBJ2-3	CASSRSGTPSTDTQYF	TGTGCCAGCAGTAGATCCGGGACACCGTCCACAGATACGCAGTATTTT
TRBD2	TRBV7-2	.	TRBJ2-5	CASSLASGVRETQYF	TGTGCCAGCAGCTTGGCTAGCGGGGTGAGAGAGACCCAGTACTTC
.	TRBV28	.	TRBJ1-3	CASSLYRSYGNTIYF	TGTGCCAGCAGTTTATATAGATCCTACGGAAACACCATATATTTT
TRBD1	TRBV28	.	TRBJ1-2	CASSLTGGQGAGYTF	TGTGCCAGCAGTTTGACCGGGGGACAGGGGGCTGGCTACACCTTC
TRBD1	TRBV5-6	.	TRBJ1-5	CASSRGQTSNQPQHF	TGTGCCAGCAGCCGGGGACAGACTAGCAATCAGCCCCAGCATTTT
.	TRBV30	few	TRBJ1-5	CAWSVPGDNQPQHF	TGTGCCTGGAGTGTACCAGGGGACAATCAGCCCCAGCATTTT
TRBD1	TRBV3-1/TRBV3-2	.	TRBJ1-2	CASSRSGQQNYGYTF	TGTGCCAGCAGCCGGTCGGGACAGCAAAACTATGGCTACACCTTC
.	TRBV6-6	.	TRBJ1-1	CASSATSGTEAFF	TGTGCCAGCAGTGCGACATCTGGTACTGAAGCTTTCTTT
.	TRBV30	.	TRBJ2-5	CAWNGQIQETQYF	TGTGCCTGGAACGGACAGATACAAGAGACCCAGTACTTC
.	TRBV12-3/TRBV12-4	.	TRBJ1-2	CASSPRGGAGYTF	TGTGCCAGCAGTCCCCGGGGGGGTGCTGGCTACACCTTC
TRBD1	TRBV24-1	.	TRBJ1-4	CATSDTGTGNEKLFF	TGTGCCACCAGTGACACCGGGACAGGGAATGAAAAACTGTTTTTT
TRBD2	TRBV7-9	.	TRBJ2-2	CASSLTGGLNTGELFF	TGTGCCAGCAGCTTAACGGGAGGATTGAACACCGGGGAGCTGTTTTTT
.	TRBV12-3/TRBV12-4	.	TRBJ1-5	CASSLNQPQHF	TGTGCCAGCAGTCTTAATCAGCCCCAGCATTTT
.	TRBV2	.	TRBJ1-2	CASSNTETGGYTF	TGTGCCAGCAGCAATACAGAGACCGGTGGCTACACCTTC
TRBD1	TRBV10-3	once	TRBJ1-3	CAISESPVTGGFSGNTIYF	TGTGCCATCAGTGAGTCCCCGGTGACAGGGGGCTTCTCTGGAAACACCATATATTTT
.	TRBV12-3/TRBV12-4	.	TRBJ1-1	CASTAFSGTEAFF	TGTGCCAGCACAGCCTTTTCGGGTACTGAAGCTTTCTTT
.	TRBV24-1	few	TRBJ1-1	CATSGQGNTEAFF	TGTGCCACCAGTGGCCAGGGGAACACTGAAGCTTTCTTT
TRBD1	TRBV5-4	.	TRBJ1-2	CASSVQGTAYGYTF	TGTGCCAGCAGCGTTCAGGGGACAGCCTATGGCTACACCTTC
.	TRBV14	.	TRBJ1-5	CASSQDARGRGNQPQHF	TGTGCCAGCAGCCAAGATGCGAGAGGGCGAGGCAATCAGCCCCAGCATTTT
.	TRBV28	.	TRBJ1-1	CASSYDRNTEAFF	TGTGCCAGCAGTTATGACAGGAACACTGAAGCTTTCTTT
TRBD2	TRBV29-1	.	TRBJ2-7	CSVEAGDSYEQYF	TGCAGCGTTGAGGCGGGGGATTCCTACGAGCAGTACTTC